Included here is one TCR beta chain sequence, with context. Its antigen is undetermined. The sample is drawn from a study of PD-1 blockade in classical Hodgkin lymphoma. Clones were sequenced by immunoSEQ multiplex PCR, and TCRdb holds only the in-frame ones, with some missing. The sample records fewer than 10,000 clones, 91% being singletons. Time point in this sample: newly diagnosed, previously untreated cHL patient sample. Magnetic negative selection of thawed PBMCs yielded the CD8+ T cells. The authors compared against newly diagnosed, untreated classical Hodgkin lymphoma PBMCs. Study-level results: Healthy donors were reported to have higher baseline TCR diversity than newly diagnosed patients.

The length of the CDR3 is 13 residues. V was trimmed by 5 bases and J by 8 bases, leaving 13 bases between them. Germline CDR1 LNHDA, CDR2 SQIVND (reference sequence). This sequence joins TRBV19 and TRBJ2-1, with D perhaps matching TRBD2 (6 bases). Material for sequencing was CD8+ T cells from blood. This TCR came from a human donor with classical Hodgkin lymphoma. The DNA for the CDR3 is TGTGCCAGTAGTCCCGGACTAATCTATGAGCAGTTCTTC. Translation: CASSPGLIYEQFF.